In its sample, the clone carrying this T cell receptor beta chain was seen once. The antigen is undetermined. Germline trimming cut 5 bases from V and 3 bases from J; bases unmatched to any gene: 6. CDR1 and CDR2 from the germline V gene are SNHLY and FYNNEI. The CDR3 length is 14 residues. The data derive from a study of T cell clones after liver transplantation. Overall study context: Liver transplant recipients had immunosuppression withdrawal attempted within 2 years. Standard immunosuppression, with no induction, continued until 12-24 months after transplant.

Clones were read by immunoSEQ multiplex PCR, and TCRdb kept only the in-frame ones, dropping some. The sample carries around 110,000 clones, just over 90% recorded once. Overall study results and limits: Rather than being deleted, graft donor-reactive T cells may have moved into the graft.

Sequences were derived from CD4+ T cells from blood, sampled 12 months after liver transplant. The origin of this receptor is a human patient who received a liver transplant. Some T cells may be the graft donor's. The chain joins TRBV2 to TRBJ2-7, with 8 bases identical to TRBD2. The DNA for the CDR3 is TGTGCCAGCAGTCTAGGCGGGACTAGCTACGAGCAGTACTTC. Translated, it gives CASSLGGTSYEQYF.